This TCR beta chain originates from a study of shared clonotypes between healthy human individuals. Everyone who donated was a Caucasian adult who lived in Nashville, Tennessee. Study results and caveats: Shared across a few donors were around 4.7% of the naive CD4 clonotypes. Investigators expected sequencing depth to affect clonotype sharing among donors. Non-shared clonotypes were found to have lower generation probabilities than the clonotypes that were shared by all four of the sorted-subset donors.

Produced via immunoSEQ multiplex PCR; TCRdb's table is partial and in-frame only. The sample gives about 2.3 million clones, more than 85% of which show up once; about 0.39% is in the top ten. Germline V gene data show CDR1 as SGHVS and CDR2 as FQNEAQ. The ends lost 3 bases at V and 5 bases at J; junction bases unmatched: 7. The CDR3 covers 14 residues. With regard to this clone: Its antigen is as yet unknown.

This TCR was recovered from a man aged 18 to 35 in good health. Some clones in this sample may be carry-over from other donors' samples. The sample was naive CD4+ T cells from PBMCs. Subset meaning: CD45RA+ positively selected. V and J are TRBV7-8 and TRBJ2-7; 7 bases align to TRBD2. CDR3 DNA: TGTGCCAGCAGCTTGAACCGGGACTACCACGAGCAGTACTTC. This sequence encodes CASSLNRDYHEQYF.